Listed here is a single T cell receptor beta chain. The clone's antigen remains unknown. No base quality information exists; no much larger clone differs at one position. A distance of 9 bases separates the germline ends of V and J, which lose 5 bases and 4 bases respectively. The CDR3, from cysteine to phenylalanine, totals 12 residues. Just CDR3 DNA is preserved here, 36 bases in frame from base 1. In the germline V gene, CDR1 corresponds to SGHRS and CDR2 to YFSETQ. The entry originates in a study of cytomegalovirus exposure and HLA in healthy donors (dated 2017 in TCRdb). In terms of the full investigation: An earlier analysis of some 550 of the donors reported 250 to 350 Gb of sequence data and some 120 million unique TCR beta sequences from some 180 million T cells. Roughly 5 DR-DQ haplotypes were handled as single units for association and clustering, since linkage in the cohort was strong. In an earlier analysis of around 540 of the donors, high-throughput TCR beta sequencing was used to judge whether each TCR beta V gene segment behaved as functional or pseudogenic. Among some 400 genotyped donors of the cohort, an average of about 240,000 unique TCR beta nucleotide sequences were sequenced per donor, 15% to 20% of them non-productive. All discovery cohort repertoires had been generated using a single sequencing platform. Class I and class II HLA loci were covered by the typing at four-digit resolution. The number of donors typed differed by locus, with about 629-630 for A, B, C, DRB1 and DQB1, roughly 550 for DQA1, approximately 580 for DPA1, and around 430 for DPB1. The study aimed to test whether cataloging public T cell receptors could reveal signatures of past pathogen exposure. The study combined high-throughput TCR immunosequencing, statistical association of individual TCRs with disease status, and machine learning to predict cytomegalovirus infection status. A later analysis re-examined previously published TCR beta repertoires from just over 650 donors and added high-resolution HLA genotyping to investigate patterns of TCR occurrence. Donor age, sex, ethnicity and CMV serostatus were compiled together with the repertoire data. An early release covering just under 650 HLA-typed donors comprised about 290 gigabases of sequencing data and around 80 million unique TCR sequences. A separate validation cohort of more than 100 different subjects was used in addition to the approximately 670-subject first cohort. The study used immunosequencing to profile the T cell repertoires of more than 650 subjects and linked those repertoires to cytomegalovirus serostatus. A later genetic analysis took genome-wide SNP genotypes for about 60% of the roughly 670 donors and used that subset as a discovery cohort. Rather than drawing on any new phenotypic data, the later analysis identified candidate immune exposures from TCR beta sequences and the way those sequences occurred across donors. The genetic ancestry cluster associated with self-reported Caucasian donors included 70% to 85% of the 398 genotyped donors. General study outcomes and caveats: A further reported finding was that TCR beta sequences accurately predicted the HLA-A and HLA-B alleles for most subjects in the first cohort. A later analysis reported that several top co-occurrence clusters appeared linked to parvovirus B19, influenza, CMV and Epstein-Barr virus. Because HLA typing was missing for some donors at each locus, association tests included only the typed subset. In a later analysis, HLA-associated TCR beta chains showed more clonal expansion and lower generation probabilities than non-associated chains that were equally common. In both the original and validation cohorts, the classifier was reported to diagnose cytomegalovirus status with high specificity and sensitivity. Because the 87-base-pair reads could not distinguish some IMGT-functional V segments, including TRBV6-2 and TRBV6-3, those segments were excluded. CMV serostatus was the only immune exposure information available for the cohort. Sequencing depth was assumed to be roughly uniform across donors in the presence/absence analyses, though that assumption may not hold. The earlier analysis of some 560 of the donors excluded over 15 rarely observed V segments, including chromosome 9 orphons, because counts were too low. Assigning TCR associations to individual alleles was difficult when HLA alleles, especially DR and DQ, strongly co-occurred. Most TCR sequences were observed very rarely across donors, whereas some public TCRs were present in many individuals. In an earlier analysis of several hundred of the donors, most TCR beta V segments were observed in productive rearrangements about 90% or about 30% of the time, broadly matching IMGT annotations. In vitro tests confirmed that three of the cytomegalovirus-associated TCR beta chains recognize cytomegalovirus antigens. The authors suggested that the approach could potentially be extended to other disease states and immunological phenotypes. Correlated functional status among segregating V segments might reflect linkage disequilibrium, but an unknown experimental factor could not be ruled out. Compared with the roughly 670-donor mean, donors in an Asian-associated ancestry cluster had fewer N-insertions in productive TCRs, according to a later genetic analysis. According to a later analysis, most CMV-associated TCR beta chains appeared to be HLA-restricted, and the HLA associations seemed to be driven largely by CMV exposure. In a later genetic analysis, a missense DCLRE1C variant was associated with V-gene and J-gene trimming of TCR beta chains, and the association was replicated in an independent cohort. This cohort had only TCR beta chains sequenced, and the lack of alpha or paired-chain data limited which features could be detected. According to a later analysis, TCR association rates differed among HLA loci, with DRB1 alleles showing the most associated TCRs and HLA-C alleles showing the fewest. A total of some 180 TCR beta chains were listed by the study as associated with cytomegalovirus. At a false discovery rate of 0.05, a later analysis linked fewer than 20,000 TCR beta sequences to specific HLA alleles. A cluster of highly shared sequence variants was judged likely to represent a technical artifact of the sequencing pipeline.

Libraries were constructed by the immunoSEQ multiplex PCR assay. For the multiplex PCR, a mixture combining 60 forward primers for TCR Vbeta segments and 13 reverse primers for TCR Jbeta segments was used. The CDR3 region of rearranged TCR beta genes was amplified from genomic DNA with a multiplex PCR assay. The Illumina HiSeq System was used to sequence the amplified TCR beta libraries as 87-base-pair reads. The authors' pipeline ran thus. In a later analysis, approximately 74 million unique TCR beta chains were counted across the 690 or so repertoires, and about 9.9 million of these chains were shared by at least two donors. Raw reads were error-corrected and collapsed into unique sequences with a nearest-neighbor algorithm that merged closely related sequences to remove PCR and sequencing errors. Alignment of CDR3 sequences to IMGT reference sequences was used to assign V, D and J gene segments. For a sequence to be retained, a match of at least six nucleotides was required to both a V gene segment and a J gene segment. Rearrangements were classified as productive when the CDR3 lacked stop codons and remained in frame with V and J, and all other rearrangements were classified as non-productive. CDR3 was defined according to IMGT convention as the region running from the second conserved V-encoded cysteine to the conserved J-encoded phenylalanine. The earlier analysis of about 530 of the donors excluded any sequence lacking an unambiguous match to a single V gene segment. An earlier analysis of 587 of the donors classified V segments as functional when productive rearrangements were above 56.7% and as segregating when the standard deviation between donors was above 5%. A statistical classification framework was built to diagnose cytomegalovirus status from the catalog of TCR beta chain sequences. A later analysis assigned V and J genes by comparing TCR nucleotide sequences with IMGT/GENE-DB human TR gene sequences. Using the TCRdist pipeline, a later analysis assigned CDR3 sequences along with most-parsimonious VDJ recombination scenarios. A later analysis defined each TCR beta chain by its CDR3 amino acid sequence plus V-gene family, and excluded reads lacking a unique V-gene family. As a way to deal with suspected cross-contamination and a sequencing artifact, a later analysis dropped approximately 590 nucleotide sequences that were highly shared and had low generation probability. For each public chain, a later analysis derived a clonal expansion index from normalized ranks of inferred template counts within each repertoire. In a later analysis, generation probabilities were computed using a VDJ recombination model fitted to out-of-frame rearrangements, and the results were checked against IGoR. In a later analysis, TCR-TCR, TCR-HLA and TCR-CMV co-occurrence was scored with hypergeometric tests, and a repertoire-size bias correction was applied to TCR pairs. False discovery rates were estimated in a later analysis by permuting HLA or CMV assignments 20 times. In a later analysis, co-occurring TCRs were grouped using DBSCAN, and TCRdist sequence similarity was added for clustering within HLA-allele-positive subsets. For co-occurrence clustering, repertoires with fewer than 30,000 or more than 120,000 public chains were excluded, along with roughly five repertoires with anomalous nucleotide sharing. What TCRdb holds here is the immuneACCESS table cut down to in-frame rearrangements. Part of the clones is not present; checked against another copy, under half of the missing clones reflect an unresolved V gene, and the others are unexplained. D and trimming were read from the DNA, whereas the V and J calls and clone size are those reported in that table. The sample table lists 200,000 to 250,000 clones, 70% to 85% of them with a count of one. Jointly, the top ten make up 2.5% to 3.5% of the sample.

In total, roughly 670 healthy bone marrow donors made up the cohort. At the time of sampling, all cohort members were nominally healthy, though unrecorded immune exposures were likely present. The donor tested CMV seropositive and was one of the 289 seropositive cohort members. Each donor provided a peripheral blood sample, and peripheral blood mononuclear cells were used for TCR beta sequencing. Genomic DNA was extracted from the blood cell samples with the Qiagen DNeasy Blood Extraction Kit. The chain joins TRBV5-1 to TRBJ1-1; no D segment can be confidently identified. The sample taken for sequencing was PBMCs. This sequence was found in an older woman in good health and CMV-seropositive. The CDR3 amino acid sequence is: CASRMEGTEAFF. The DNA is TGCGCCAGCAGGATGGAGGGCACTGAAGCTTTCTTT.